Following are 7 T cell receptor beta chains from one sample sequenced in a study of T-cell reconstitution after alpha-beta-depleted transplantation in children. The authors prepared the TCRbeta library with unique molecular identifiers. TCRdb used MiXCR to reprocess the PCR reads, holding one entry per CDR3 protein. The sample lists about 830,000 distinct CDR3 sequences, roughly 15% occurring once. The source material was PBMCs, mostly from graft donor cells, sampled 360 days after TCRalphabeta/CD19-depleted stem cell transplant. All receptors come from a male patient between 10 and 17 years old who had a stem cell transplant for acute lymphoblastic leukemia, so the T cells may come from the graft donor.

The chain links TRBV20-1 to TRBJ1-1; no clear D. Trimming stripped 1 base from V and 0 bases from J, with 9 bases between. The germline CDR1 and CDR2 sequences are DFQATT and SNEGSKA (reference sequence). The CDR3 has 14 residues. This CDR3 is CSARAPPLNTEAFF. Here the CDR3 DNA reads TGCAGTGCTAGAGCTCCGCCCTTGAACACTGAAGCTTTCTTT.

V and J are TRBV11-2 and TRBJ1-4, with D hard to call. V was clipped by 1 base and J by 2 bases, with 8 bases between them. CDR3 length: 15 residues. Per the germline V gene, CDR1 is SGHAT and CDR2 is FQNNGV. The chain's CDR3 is CASSLVVGTNEKLFF. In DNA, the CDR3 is TGTGCCAGCAGCTTAGTGGTGGGCACTAATGAAAAACTGTTTTTT.

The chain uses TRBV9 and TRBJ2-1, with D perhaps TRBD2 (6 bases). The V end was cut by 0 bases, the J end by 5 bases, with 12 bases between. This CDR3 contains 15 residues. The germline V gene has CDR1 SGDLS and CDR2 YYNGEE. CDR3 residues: CASSVGLVGNNEQFF. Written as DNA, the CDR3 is TGTGCCAGCAGCGTAGGACTAGTGGGGAACAATGAGCAGTTCTTC.

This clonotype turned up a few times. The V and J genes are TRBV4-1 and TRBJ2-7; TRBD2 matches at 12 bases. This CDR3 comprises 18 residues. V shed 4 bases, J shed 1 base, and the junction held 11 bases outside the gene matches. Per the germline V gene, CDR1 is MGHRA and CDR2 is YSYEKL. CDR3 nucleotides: TGCGCCAGCAGCCTACAGACTAGCGGGAGAGACTCTTCCTACGAGCAGTACTTC. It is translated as CASSLQTSGRDSSYEQYF.

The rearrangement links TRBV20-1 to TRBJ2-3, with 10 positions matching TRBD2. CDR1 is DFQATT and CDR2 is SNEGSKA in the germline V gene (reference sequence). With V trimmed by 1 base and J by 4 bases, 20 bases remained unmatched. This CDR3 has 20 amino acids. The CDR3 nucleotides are TGCAGTGCTAGAGCACCTAACGTATTAGGTAGCGGGAGGATAGCAGATACGCAGTATTTT. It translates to CSARAPNVLGSGRIADTQYF.

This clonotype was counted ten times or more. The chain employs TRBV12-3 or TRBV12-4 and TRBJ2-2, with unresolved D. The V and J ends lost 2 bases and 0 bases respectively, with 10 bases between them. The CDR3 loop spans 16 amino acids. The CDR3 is CASSLTWGSNTGELFF. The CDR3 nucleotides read TGTGCCAGCAGTTTAACTTGGGGTTCGAACACCGGGGAGCTGTTTTTT.

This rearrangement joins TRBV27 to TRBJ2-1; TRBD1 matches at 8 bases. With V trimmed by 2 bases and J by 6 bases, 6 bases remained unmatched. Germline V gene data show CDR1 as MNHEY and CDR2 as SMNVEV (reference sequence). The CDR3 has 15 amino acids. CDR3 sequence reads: CASSLQGARPNEQFF. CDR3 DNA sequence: TGTGCCAGCAGTTTACAGGGGGCCCGCCCCAATGAGCAGTTCTTC.